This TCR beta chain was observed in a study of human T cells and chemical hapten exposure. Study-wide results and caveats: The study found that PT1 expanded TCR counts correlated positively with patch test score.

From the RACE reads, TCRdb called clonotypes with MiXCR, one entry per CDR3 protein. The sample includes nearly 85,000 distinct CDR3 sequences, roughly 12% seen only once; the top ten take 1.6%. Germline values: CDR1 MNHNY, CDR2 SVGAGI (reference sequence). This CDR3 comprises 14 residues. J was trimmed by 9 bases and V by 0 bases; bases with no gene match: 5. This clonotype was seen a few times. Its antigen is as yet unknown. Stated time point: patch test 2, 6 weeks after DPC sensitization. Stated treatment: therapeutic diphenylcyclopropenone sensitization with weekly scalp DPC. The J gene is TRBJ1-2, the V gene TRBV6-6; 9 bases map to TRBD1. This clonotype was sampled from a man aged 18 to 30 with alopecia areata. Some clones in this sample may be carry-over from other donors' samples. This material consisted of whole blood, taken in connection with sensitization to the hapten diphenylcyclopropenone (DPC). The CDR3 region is CASSYSDRGSSYTF. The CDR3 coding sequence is TGTGCCAGCAGTTACTCGGACAGGGGCAGTAGCTACACCTTC.